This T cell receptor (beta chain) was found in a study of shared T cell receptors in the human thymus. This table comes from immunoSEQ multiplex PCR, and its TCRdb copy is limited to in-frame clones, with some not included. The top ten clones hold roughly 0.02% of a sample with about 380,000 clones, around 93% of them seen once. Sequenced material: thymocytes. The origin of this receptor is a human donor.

The CDR3, as DNA: TGTGCCAGCAGCACCGAACTGACAGGGGGGTGGGTTAGCGGGAGTTACAATGAGCAGTTCTTC. This translates into CASSTELTGGWVSGSYNEQFF. The chain couples TRBV7-8 to TRBJ2-1; D is tentatively TRBD1 or TRBD2 (9 bases each). The germline V gene has CDR1 SGHVS and CDR2 FQNEAQ. V gave up 5 bases and J gave up 4 bases, with 33 bases separating them. This CDR3 spans 21 amino acids.